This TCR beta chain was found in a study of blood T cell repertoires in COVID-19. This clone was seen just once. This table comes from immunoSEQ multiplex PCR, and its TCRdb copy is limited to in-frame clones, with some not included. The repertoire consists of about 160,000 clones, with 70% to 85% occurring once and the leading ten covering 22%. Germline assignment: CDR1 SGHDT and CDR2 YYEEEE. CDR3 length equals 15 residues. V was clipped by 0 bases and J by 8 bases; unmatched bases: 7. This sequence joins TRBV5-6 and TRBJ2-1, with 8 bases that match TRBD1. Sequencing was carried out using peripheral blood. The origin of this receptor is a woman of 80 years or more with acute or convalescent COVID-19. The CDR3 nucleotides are TGTGCCAGCAGCTTGGAGGACAGGGCTGGGGATGAGCAGTTCTTC. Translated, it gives CASSLEDRAGDEQFF.